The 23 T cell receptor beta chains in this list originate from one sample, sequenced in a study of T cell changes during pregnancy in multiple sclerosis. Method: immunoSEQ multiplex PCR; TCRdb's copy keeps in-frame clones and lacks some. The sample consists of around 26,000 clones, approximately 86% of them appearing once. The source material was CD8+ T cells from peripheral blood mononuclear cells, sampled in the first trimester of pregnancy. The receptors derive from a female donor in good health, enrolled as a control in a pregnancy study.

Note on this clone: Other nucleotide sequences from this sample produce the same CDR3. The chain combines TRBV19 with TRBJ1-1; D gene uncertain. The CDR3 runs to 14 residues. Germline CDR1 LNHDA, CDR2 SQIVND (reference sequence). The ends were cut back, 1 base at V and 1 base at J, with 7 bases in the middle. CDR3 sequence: CASSIGRGNTEAFF. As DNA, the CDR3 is TGTGCCAGTAGTATAGGGCGAGGGAACACTGAAGCTTTCTTT. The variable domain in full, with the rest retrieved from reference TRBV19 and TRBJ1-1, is DGGITQSPKYLFRKEGQNVTLSCEQNLNHDAMYWYRQDPGQGLRLIYYSQIVNDFQKGDIAEGYSVSREKKESFPLTVTSAQKNPTAFYLCASSIGRGNTEAFFGQGTRLTVV.

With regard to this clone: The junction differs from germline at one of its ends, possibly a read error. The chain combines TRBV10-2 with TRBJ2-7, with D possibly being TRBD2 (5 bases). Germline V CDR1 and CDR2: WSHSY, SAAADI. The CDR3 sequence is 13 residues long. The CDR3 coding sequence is TGCGCCACCAGTTTTACTAGTGACGGCGAGCAGTACTTC. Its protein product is CATSFTSDGEQYF.

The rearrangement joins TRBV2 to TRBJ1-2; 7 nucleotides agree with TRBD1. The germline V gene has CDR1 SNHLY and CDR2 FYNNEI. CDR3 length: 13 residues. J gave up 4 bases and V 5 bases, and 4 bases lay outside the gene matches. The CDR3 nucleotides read TGTGCCAGCAGTCTAGGGACAGCCTATGGCTACACCTTC. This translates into CASSLGTAYGYTF.

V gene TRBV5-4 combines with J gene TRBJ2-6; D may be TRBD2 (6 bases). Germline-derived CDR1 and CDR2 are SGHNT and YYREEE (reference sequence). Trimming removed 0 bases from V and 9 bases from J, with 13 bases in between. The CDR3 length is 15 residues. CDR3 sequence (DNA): TGTGCCAGCAGCTTGGCTGGGACTGCCCTCAACGTCCTGACTTTC. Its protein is CASSLAGTALNVLTF.

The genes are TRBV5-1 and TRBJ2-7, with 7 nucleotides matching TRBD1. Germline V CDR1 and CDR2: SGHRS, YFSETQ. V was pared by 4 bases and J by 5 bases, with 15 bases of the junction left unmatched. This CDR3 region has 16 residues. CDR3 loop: CASSPTPAGGSDEQYF. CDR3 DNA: TGCGCCAGCAGCCCCACCCCAGCAGGGGGATCCGACGAGCAGTACTTC.

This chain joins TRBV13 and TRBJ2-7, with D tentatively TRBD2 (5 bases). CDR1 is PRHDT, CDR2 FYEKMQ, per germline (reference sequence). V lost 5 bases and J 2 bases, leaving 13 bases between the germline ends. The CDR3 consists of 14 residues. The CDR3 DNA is TGTGCCAGCAGCAGCAGGACTGTCCCCTACGAGCAGTACTTC. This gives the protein CASSSRTVPYEQYF. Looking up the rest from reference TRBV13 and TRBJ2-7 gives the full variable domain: AAGVIQSPRHLIKEKRETATLKCYPIPRHDTVYWYQQGPGQDPQFLISFYEKMQSDKGSIPDRFSAQQFSDYHSELNMSSLELGDSALYFCASSSRTVPYEQYFGPGTRLTVT.

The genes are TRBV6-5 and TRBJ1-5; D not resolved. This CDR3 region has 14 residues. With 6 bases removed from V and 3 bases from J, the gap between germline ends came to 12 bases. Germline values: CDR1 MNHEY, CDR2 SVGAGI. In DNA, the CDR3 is TGTGCCAGCAGAGAATCAGCGGCCAATCAGCCCCAGCATTTT. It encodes CASRESAANQPQHF.

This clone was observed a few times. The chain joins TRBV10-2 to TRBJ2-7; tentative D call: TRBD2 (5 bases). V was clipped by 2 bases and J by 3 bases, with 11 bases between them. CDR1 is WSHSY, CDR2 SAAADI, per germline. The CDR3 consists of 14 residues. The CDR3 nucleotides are TGCGCCAGCAGTGAGCGGGGAGCCCTCTACGAGCAGTACTTC. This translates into CASSERGALYEQYF.

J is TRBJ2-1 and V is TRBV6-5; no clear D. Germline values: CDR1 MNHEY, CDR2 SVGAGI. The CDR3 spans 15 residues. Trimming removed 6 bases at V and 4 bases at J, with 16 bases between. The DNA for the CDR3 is TGTGCCAGCAGCCTAGACCGTGGTGGTTACAATGAGCAGTTCTTC. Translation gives CASSLDRGGYNEQFF.

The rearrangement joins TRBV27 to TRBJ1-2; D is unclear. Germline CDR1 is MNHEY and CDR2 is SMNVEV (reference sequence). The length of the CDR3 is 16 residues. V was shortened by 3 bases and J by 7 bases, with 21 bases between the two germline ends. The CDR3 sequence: CASSFSPPGGSGGYTF. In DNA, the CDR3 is TGTGCCAGCAGTTTTTCTCCCCCAGGCGGCAGCGGTGGCTACACCTTC.

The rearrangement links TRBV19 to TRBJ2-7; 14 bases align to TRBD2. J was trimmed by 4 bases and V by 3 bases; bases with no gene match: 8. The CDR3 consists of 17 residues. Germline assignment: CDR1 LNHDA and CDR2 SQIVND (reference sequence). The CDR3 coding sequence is TGTGCCAGTAGTATTTCTTCGGGACTAGCGGGAGTGTACGAGCAGTACTTC. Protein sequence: CASSISSGLAGVYEQYF.

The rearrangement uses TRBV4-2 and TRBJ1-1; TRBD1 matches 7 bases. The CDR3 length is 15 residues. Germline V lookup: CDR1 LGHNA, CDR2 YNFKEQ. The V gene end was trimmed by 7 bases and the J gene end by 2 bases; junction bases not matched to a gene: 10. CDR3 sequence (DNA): TGTGCCAGCAACCGACCGACAGGGAAAAACACTGAAGCTTTCTTT. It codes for CASNRPTGKNTEAFF.

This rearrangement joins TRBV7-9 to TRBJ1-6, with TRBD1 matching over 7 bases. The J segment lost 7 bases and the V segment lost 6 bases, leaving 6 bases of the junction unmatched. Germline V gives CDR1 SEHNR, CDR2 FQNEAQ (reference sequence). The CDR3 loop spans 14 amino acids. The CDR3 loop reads CASSMTGQNSPLHF. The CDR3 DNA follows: TGTGCCAGCAGTATGACAGGGCAGAATTCACCCCTCCACTTT.

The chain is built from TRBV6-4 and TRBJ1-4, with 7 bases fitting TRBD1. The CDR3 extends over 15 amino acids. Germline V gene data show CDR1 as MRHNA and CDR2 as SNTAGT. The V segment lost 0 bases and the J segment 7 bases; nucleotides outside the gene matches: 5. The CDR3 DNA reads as TGTGCCAGCAGTGACTCGGCAGGGGGAGGTGAAAAACTGTTTTTT. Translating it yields CASSDSAGGGEKLFF.

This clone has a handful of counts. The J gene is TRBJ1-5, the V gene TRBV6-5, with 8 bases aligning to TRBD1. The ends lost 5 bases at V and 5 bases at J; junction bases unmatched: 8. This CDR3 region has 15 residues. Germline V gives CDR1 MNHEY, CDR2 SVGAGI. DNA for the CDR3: TGTGCCAGCAGTCAAATCCAGGGGGCGGATCAGCCCCAGCATTTT. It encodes CASSQIQGADQPQHF.

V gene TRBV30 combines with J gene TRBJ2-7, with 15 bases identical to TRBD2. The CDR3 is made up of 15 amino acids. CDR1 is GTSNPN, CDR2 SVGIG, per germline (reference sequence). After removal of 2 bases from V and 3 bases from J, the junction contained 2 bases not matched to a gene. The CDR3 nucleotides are TGTGCCTGGAGTCCGGGACTAGCGGGAGGCTACGAGCAGTACTTC. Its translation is CAWSPGLAGGYEQYF.

The CDR3 DNA follows: TGCGCCAGCAGCCCGGGCCAGGGGCCCAATGAGCAGTTCTTC. This translates into CASSPGQGPNEQFF. J is TRBJ2-1 and V is TRBV4-3; tentative D call: TRBD1 (6 bases). This CDR3 contains 14 residues. Per germline, CDR1 LGHNA and CDR2 YSLEER. V dropped 4 bases and J dropped 6 bases, with 13 bases sitting between them.

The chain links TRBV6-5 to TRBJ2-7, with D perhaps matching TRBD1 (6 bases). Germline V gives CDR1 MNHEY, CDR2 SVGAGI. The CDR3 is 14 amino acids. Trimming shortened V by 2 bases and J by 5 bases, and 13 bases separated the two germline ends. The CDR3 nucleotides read TGTGCCAGCAGTTACACTACAGGGAGCGACGAGCAGTACTTC. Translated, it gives CASSYTTGSDEQYF.

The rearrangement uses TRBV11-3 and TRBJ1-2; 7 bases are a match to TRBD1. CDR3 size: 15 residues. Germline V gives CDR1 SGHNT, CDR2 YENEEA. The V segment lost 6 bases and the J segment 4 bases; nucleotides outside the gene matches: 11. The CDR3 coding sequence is TGTGCCAGCAGTTTCTTAAGACGGGACAGCTATGGCTACACCTTC. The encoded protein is CASSFLRRDSYGYTF. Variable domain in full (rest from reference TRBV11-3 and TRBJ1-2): EAGVVQSPRYKIIEKKQPVAFWCNPISGHNTLYWYLQNLGQGPELLIRYENEEAVDDSQLPKDRFSAERLKGVDSTLKIQPAELGDSAVYLCASSFLRRDSYGYTFGSGTRLTVV.

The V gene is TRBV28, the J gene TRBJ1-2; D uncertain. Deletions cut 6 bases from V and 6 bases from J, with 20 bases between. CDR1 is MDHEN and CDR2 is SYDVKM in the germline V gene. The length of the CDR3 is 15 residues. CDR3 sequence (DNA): TGTGCCAGCAGCTCGCCAACAGATTTCGAAGATGGCTACACCTTC. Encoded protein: CASSSPTDFEDGYTF.

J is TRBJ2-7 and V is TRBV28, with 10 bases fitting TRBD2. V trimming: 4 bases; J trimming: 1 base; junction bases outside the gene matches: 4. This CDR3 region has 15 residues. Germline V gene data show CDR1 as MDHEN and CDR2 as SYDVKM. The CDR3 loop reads CASSSRLAGSYEQYF. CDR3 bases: TGTGCCAGCAGTTCCCGACTAGCGGGTTCCTACGAGCAGTACTTC.

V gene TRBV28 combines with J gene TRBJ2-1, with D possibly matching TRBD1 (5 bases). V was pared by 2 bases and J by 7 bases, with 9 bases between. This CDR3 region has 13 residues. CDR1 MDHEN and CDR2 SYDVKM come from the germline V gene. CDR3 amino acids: CASSLPQGNEQFF. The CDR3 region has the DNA TGTGCCAGCAGTTTACCTCAGGGAAATGAGCAGTTCTTC.

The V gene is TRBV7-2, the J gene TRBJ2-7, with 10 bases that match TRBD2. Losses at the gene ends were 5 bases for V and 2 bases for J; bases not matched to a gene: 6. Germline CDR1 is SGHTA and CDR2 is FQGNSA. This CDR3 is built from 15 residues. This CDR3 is CASSTLAGSPYEQYF. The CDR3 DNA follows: TGTGCCAGCAGCACACTAGCGGGGTCCCCCTACGAGCAGTACTTC.